A selection of T cell receptor beta chains follows, all from one sample in a study of cytomegalovirus exposure and HLA in healthy donors. TCRdb's copy holds only in-frame clones and misses some; the assay was immunoSEQ multiplex PCR. Of 65,000 to 85,000 clones listed, roughly 9.1% are singletons. Sequencing was performed on PBMCs. These receptors were obtained from a man in his fifties or sixties in good health and CMV-seropositive. The CDR3 runs from the conserved cysteine through the conserved F or W. A D gene is named only where the DNA matches it firmly. Some rows mark clone size as missing; the rest say once, few, many or name a class of expanded clone.

cdr3_nt cdr3_aa v_call d_call j_call clone_size
TGCGCCAGCAGCCTTAGCACAGATACGCAGTATTTT CASSLSTDTQYF TRBV5-1 . TRBJ2-3 few
TGTGCCAGCAGCGCAGATAGGGGCCGTTATTCACCCCTCCACTTT CASSADRGRYSPLHF TRBV9 . TRBJ1-6 few
TGTGCCAGCTCACCCGGACCGCAGGGGGGCATTCAGTACTTC CASSPGPQGGIQYF TRBV18 . TRBJ2-4 few
TGTGCCAGCAGCGCCATGAGGACTAAAGAGACCCAGTACTTC CASSAMRTKETQYF TRBV6-1 . TRBJ2-5 few
TGTGCCAGCATGGGACAGGGGGCACGTGAGCAGTTCTTC CASMGQGAREQFF TRBV2 TRBD1 TRBJ2-1 few
TGCGCCAGCAGCGGGGGCGCGAGTTGGAACACCGGGGAGCTGTTTTTT CASSGGASWNTGELFF TRBV5-1 . TRBJ2-2 .
TGTGCCTGGAGTGTTTCCCGGACAGGGGGGAGCTATGGCTACACCTTC CAWSVSRTGGSYGYTF TRBV30 TRBD1 TRBJ1-2 few
TGTGCCAGCAGTGTAGGAAGGTCCGGACAGGGGTACTATGGCTACACCTTC CASSVGRSGQGYYGYTF TRBV6-1 TRBD1 TRBJ1-2 .
TGTGCCAGTGGACAGGGATACACCGGGGAGCTGTTTTTT CASGQGYTGELFF TRBV4-2 TRBD1 TRBJ2-2 .
TGTGCCAGCAGTTTTCGGTCTAACTATGGCTACACCTTC CASSFRSNYGYTF TRBV27 . TRBJ1-2 few
TGTGCCAGCAGCCCTAGCGGCTCGAACACCGGGGAGCTGTTTTTT CASSPSGSNTGELFF TRBV27 TRBD2 TRBJ2-2 .
TGTGCCAGCTCACCAGCAAGCGGGGTGGCAGGTACGCAGTATTTT CASSPASGVAGTQYF TRBV18 TRBD2 TRBJ2-3 few
TGTGCCAGCTCACCGACCGGGACTACGAACACCGGGGAGCTGTTTTTT CASSPTGTTNTGELFF TRBV18 TRBD2 TRBJ2-2 .
TGTGCCAGCAGTAACCCTGGGACTAGCGGGAGTGATACGCAGTATTTT CASSNPGTSGSDTQYF TRBV6-6 TRBD2 TRBJ2-3 .
TGCGCCAGCAGCTTGTTCGGGGGGGTAGAGACCCAGTACTTC CASSLFGGVETQYF TRBV5-1 TRBD2 TRBJ2-5 few
TGTGCCAGCAGCCCCCACTCCAGGGGGATGAACACTGAAGCTTTCTTT CASSPHSRGMNTEAFF TRBV11-1 TRBD1 TRBJ1-1 few
TGCAGCGTTGAAGTGGGACAGGGGACCACTGAAGCTTTCTTT CSVEVGQGTTEAFF TRBV29-1 TRBD1 TRBJ1-1 few
TGCAGCGTTGAAACCAGGGGGCGCAACCCTGAAGCTTTCTTT CSVETRGRNPEAFF TRBV29-1 TRBD1 TRBJ1-1 .
TGCGCCAGCAGCCCCGGGACTCTAGATACGCAGTATTTT CASSPGTLDTQYF TRBV5-1 . TRBJ2-3 .
TGTGCCAGCAGCCCCAGGACTAGCGGGAGGTTGGGGACCCAGTACTTC CASSPRTSGRLGTQYF TRBV7-9 TRBD2 TRBJ2-5 few
TGTGCCACCAGCAGAGATTCCTCGGCTAGCGCGTACTTC CATSRDSSASAYF TRBV15 . TRBJ2-5 .
TGTGCCAGCAGCCCCCCCGGACAGGTCACTGAGCAGTTCTTC CASSPPGQVTEQFF TRBV7-3 TRBD1 TRBJ2-1 few
TGTGCCAGCTCACCAAACAGGAACACTGAAGCTTTCTTT CASSPNRNTEAFF TRBV18 . TRBJ1-1 .
TGTGCCAGTAAGGAGGGGGCAGTCGATGGCTACACCTTC CASKEGAVDGYTF TRBV19 TRBD1 TRBJ1-2 once
TGCGCCAGCAGCCTCAATCTGGGAAGGGCAGGGCTTTATGGCTACACCTTC CASSLNLGRAGLYGYTF TRBV4-1 . TRBJ1-2 few
TGTGCCAGCAGTTTAGTCCAGGGGCTTTATGGCTACACCTTC CASSLVQGLYGYTF TRBV28 . TRBJ1-2 few
TGTGCCAGCAGTTCCACTTCTAGCGGGAGAAGGGATGAGCAGTTCTTC CASSSTSSGRRDEQFF TRBV27 TRBD2 TRBJ2-1 few